A single sample gave rise to the 28 T cell receptor beta chains below, sequenced in a study of T-cell reconstitution after alpha-beta-depleted transplantation in children. A TCRbeta library incorporating unique molecular identifiers was prepared. TCRdb independently ran MiXCR on the PCR reads; one entry per CDR3 protein. The repertoire holds approximately 520,000 distinct CDR3 sequences, approximately 32% seen once, with 2% to 3% in the top ten. The material sequenced was PBMCs from the stem cell graft donor, taken from the stem cell graft. These receptors were collected from a human donor who donated a stem cell graft to a child with aplastic anemia.

The rearrangement links TRBV7-6 to TRBJ2-2; the match to TRBD1 covers 8 bases. Trimming cost V 3 bases and J 1 base; bases outside gene matches: 4. This CDR3 spans 16 amino acids. Per germline, CDR1 SGHVS and CDR2 FNYEAQ. The CDR3 protein is CASSFPGTGNTGELFF. In nucleotides, the CDR3 is TGTGCCAGCAGCTTTCCCGGGACAGGGAACACCGGGGAGCTGTTTTTT.

The chain combines TRBV20-1 with TRBJ2-5, with TRBD2 matching 14 bases. V lost 8 bases and J lost 1; bases outside the gene matches: 6. This CDR3 comprises 15 residues. CDR1 is DFQATT, CDR2 SNEGSKA, per germline (reference sequence). CDR3 in DNA: TGCAGTCTTAGCGGGACTAGCGGGAGCCAAGAGACCCAGTACTTC. As protein: CSLSGTSGSQETQYF.

In its sample, this clonotype was seen a few times. This chain links TRBV12-3 or TRBV12-4 with TRBJ2-5; the match to TRBD1 covers 7 bases. V shed 6 bases and J 1 base; nucleotides not matched to a gene: 5. CDR3 length equals 14 residues. The CDR3 bases are TGTGCCAGCAGCATGGGACAGATCCAAGAGACCCAGTACTTC. Residues: CASSMGQIQETQYF.

The J gene is TRBJ2-3, the V gene TRBV7-8; TRBD2 aligns across 12 bases. The CDR3 sequence is 18 residues long. Germline CDR1 SGHVS, CDR2 FQNEAQ. Unmatched junction bases numbered 11, after V lost 4 bases and J lost 3 bases. In DNA, the CDR3 is TGTGCCAGCAGCTCCCCTACGGGACTAGCGGGTGAGACAGATACGCAGTATTTT. As protein: CASSSPTGLAGETDTQYF.

The chain joins TRBV18 to TRBJ2-2; D remains ambiguous. CDR3 length equals 14 residues. Germline CDR1 reads KGHSH; CDR2 reads LQKENI. Trimming took off 3 bases at V and 0 bases at J, with 5 bases between the two ends. The CDR3 protein is CASSPAANTGELFF. CDR3 bases: TGTGCCAGCTCACCGGCTGCGAACACCGGGGAGCTGTTTTTT.

This sequence joins TRBV20-1 and TRBJ2-5; possibly TRBD1 for D (6 bases). The CDR3 consists of 15 residues. V lost 0 bases and J lost 2, with 13 bases in between. Germline assignment: CDR1 DFQATT and CDR2 SNEGSKA (reference sequence). The CDR3 DNA sequence: TGCAGTGCTAGAGACCCGGGACACCCACAAGAGACCCAGTACTTC. Its protein product is CSARDPGHPQETQYF.

There are a few counts of this clonotype. The V call is TRBV12-3 or TRBV12-4, the J call TRBJ2-5, with 7 bases lining up with TRBD1. The CDR3 contains 14 residues. Unmatched junction bases numbered 8, after V lost 5 bases and J lost 5 bases. The CDR3 reads CASSQDRVGETQYF. CDR3 nucleotides: TGTGCCAGCAGTCAAGACAGGGTAGGGGAGACCCAGTACTTC.

This clonotype has only a few counts. The chain uses TRBV29-1 and TRBJ2-1; 10 positions agree with TRBD1. The V gene's germline CDR1 is SQVTM and CDR2 ANQGSEA. The CDR3 length is 15 residues. The junction had 7 bases not matched to a gene; V was cut back by 3 bases and J by 5 bases. CDR3 loop: CSVERGQGGNNEQFF. In DNA form, the CDR3 reads TGCAGCGTTGAGCGTGGACAGGGGGGTAACAATGAGCAGTTCTTC.

This clonotype was found a few times. The chain carries TRBV5-1 and TRBJ2-1; unclear D gene. CDR1 and CDR2 (germline): SGHRS, YFSETQ. The CDR3 is 13 amino acids. V was clipped by 7 bases and J by 7 bases, with 15 bases between them. In nucleotides, the CDR3 is TGCGCCAGCCATGGGGAACCCGGGAATGAGCAGTTCTTC. Amino acid sequence: CASHGEPGNEQFF.

This clonotype was seen a few times. Here the CDR3 reads CASSYSPSGTAFREQYF. DNA for the CDR3: TGTGCCAGCAGTTACTCCCCCTCCGGGACAGCCTTTCGTGAGCAGTACTTC. The rearrangement joins TRBV6-5 to TRBJ2-7; 7 nucleotides align to TRBD1. The CDR3 extends over 17 amino acids. Germline V gives CDR1 MNHEY, CDR2 SVGAGI. The V gene end was trimmed by 0 bases and the J gene end by 7 bases; junction bases not matched to a gene: 15.

V usage is TRBV12-3 or TRBV12-4 and J usage is TRBJ2-4; D is unresolved. This CDR3 contains 15 residues. Trimming removed 6 bases from V and 1 base from J, with 13 bases in between. DNA of the CDR3: TGTGCCAGCAGAAACTTCGTTTCGGCCAAAAACATTCAGTACTTC. It yields the protein CASRNFVSAKNIQYF.

This clonotype has just a few counts. This sequence joins TRBV13 and TRBJ2-1, with D unclear. This CDR3 is 12 amino acids long. Trimming stripped 2 bases from V and 6 bases from J, with 5 bases between. Germline values: CDR1 PRHDT, CDR2 FYEKMQ (reference sequence). CDR3 DNA: TGTGCCAGCAGCTTAATTTTCAATGAGCAGTTCTTC. Its protein is CASSLIFNEQFF.

The table lists this clonotype with a few counts. The V and J genes are TRBV18 and TRBJ2-1; maybe TRBD2 (6 bases). V was trimmed by 3 bases and J by 2 bases, leaving 14 bases between them. Germline V gene data show CDR1 as KGHSH and CDR2 as LQKENI. The CDR3 contains 16 residues. The CDR3 DNA reads as TGTGCCAGCTCACCCCAGATGACGGGGGCCTACAATGAGCAGTTCTTC. Protein: CASSPQMTGAYNEQFF.

This clonotype was counted between two and nine times. This chain links TRBV5-1 with TRBJ2-1, with 7 bases lining up with TRBD2. Trimming at V came to 2 bases and at J to 8 bases, leaving 10 bases not matched to a gene. CDR3 length: 15 residues. CDR1 and CDR2 from the germline V gene are SGHRS and YFSETQ. CDR3 coding DNA: TGCGCCAGCAGCTTAGGACTAGACGGGAGCGATGAGCAGTTCTTC. It encodes CASSLGLDGSDEQFF.

The V gene is TRBV6-1, the J gene TRBJ2-3, with 10 nucleotides matching TRBD2. This CDR3 has 18 residues. The V gene's germline CDR1 is MNHNS and CDR2 SASEGT. Trimming removed 1 base from V and 0 bases from J; junction bases left unmatched: 7. The chain's CDR3 is CASSEVGTSGISTDTQYF. Written as DNA, the CDR3 is TGTGCCAGCAGTGAAGTGGGAACTAGCGGGATTAGCACAGATACGCAGTATTTT.

A remark on this clonotype: Because the CDR3's place on the DNA is in doubt, the DNA is left out and the CDR3 is given as listed by TCRdb. The genes are TRBV21-1 and TRBJ2-2; TRBD1, the D gene given by the table, was not confirmed from the DNA. TRBV21-1 is given as a pseudogene. The CDR3 is made up of 17 amino acids, end residues included. CDR3: CASSTKGARSTPGSCFF.

The chain carries TRBV14 and TRBJ1-1, with 7 bases aligning to TRBD1. Unmatched junction bases numbered 12, after V lost 4 bases and J lost 1 base. The CDR3 contains 17 residues. Germline values: CDR1 SGHDN, CDR2 FVKESK. CDR3 residues: CASSPHRGPQGNTEAFF. CDR3 coding DNA: TGTGCCAGCAGCCCTCACAGGGGCCCCCAAGGGAACACTGAAGCTTTCTTT. Filled out from reference TRBV14 and TRBJ1-1, the complete variable domain reads EAGVTQFPSHSVIEKGQTVTLRCDPISGHDNLYWYRRVMGKEIKFLLHFVKESKQDESGMPNNRFLAERTGGTYSTLKVQPAELEDSGVYFCASSPHRGPQGNTEAFFGQGTRLTVV.

This clonotype occurred a few times. The chain recombines TRBV12-3 or TRBV12-4 with TRBJ1-5; TRBD1 agrees at 9 bases. The CDR3 consists of 17 residues. V lost 5 bases to trimming and J lost 8 bases; unmatched junction nucleotides: 16. The CDR3 here is CASSPTRDRERGKPQHF. The CDR3 nucleotides read TGTGCCAGCAGTCCCACCCGGGACAGGGAAAGGGGTAAGCCCCAGCATTTT.

This clonotype was recorded a few times. The chain employs TRBV28 and TRBJ1-5, with D unresolved. The V end lost 5 bases, the J end lost 9 bases, and 14 bases lay between the germline ends. CDR1 is MDHEN, CDR2 SYDVKM, per germline. The CDR3 is 13 amino acids. The CDR3 DNA reads TGTGCCAGCAGTCCCACGGAACTCCGGCCCCAGCATTTT. Residues: CASSPTELRPQHF.

The chain combines TRBV20-1 with TRBJ2-1; 10 bases agree with TRBD2. The CDR3 is 14 amino acids. CDR1 is DFQATT and CDR2 is SNEGSKA in the germline V gene (reference sequence). After removal of 3 bases from V and 9 bases from J, the junction contained 8 bases not matched to a gene. The CDR3 sequence is CSASLAGEWGEQFF. The DNA of the CDR3 is TGCAGTGCTAGTCTAGCGGGAGAGTGGGGTGAGCAGTTCTTC.

J is TRBJ2-5 and V is TRBV7-9, with D unclear. The CDR3 has 14 amino acids. V shed 0 bases and J shed 5 bases, with 10 bases lying between them. Germline CDR1 SEHNR, CDR2 FQNEAQ (reference sequence). DNA of the CDR3: TGTGCCAGCAGCTTAGCAGGGCCTTCGGAGACCCAGTACTTC. This translates into CASSLAGPSETQYF.

Only a few counts were recorded for this clonotype. The chain uses TRBV6-2 or TRBV6-3 and TRBJ2-5, with D possibly TRBD2 on 7 matching bases. The CDR3 sequence is 14 residues long. Looked up from germline, CDR1 is MNHEY and CDR2 is SVGEGT. V lost 0 bases to trimming and J lost 4 bases, with 9 bases between them. The CDR3, as DNA: TGTGCCAGCAGTTACTCGGGGGGGCCAGAGACCCAGTACTTC. As protein: CASSYSGGPETQYF.

The chain carries TRBV18 and TRBJ2-1; 9 bases match TRBD2. Germline loops: CDR1 KGHSH, CDR2 LQKENI. J gave up 6 bases and V 3 bases, and 6 bases lay outside the gene matches. The CDR3 runs to 15 residues. The CDR3 spells CASSPRKTSGNEQFF. The CDR3 nucleotides are TGTGCCAGCTCACCTCGTAAGACTAGCGGCAATGAGCAGTTCTTC. The complete variable domain, with remaining parts taken from reference TRBV18 and TRBJ2-1, reads NAGVMQNPRHLVRRRGQEARLRCSPMKGHSHVYWYRQLPEEGLKFMVYLQKENIIDESGMPKERFSAEFPKEGPSILRIQQVVRGDSAAYFCASSPRKTSGNEQFFGPGTRLTVL.

A few counts support this clonotype. The V gene is TRBV6-5, the J gene TRBJ2-7, with 7 nucleotides matching TRBD2. V shed 4 bases, J shed 2 bases, and the junction held 11 bases outside the gene matches. Germline CDR1 and CDR2: MNHEY and SVGAGI. The CDR3 spans 16 residues. The CDR3 nucleotides read TGTGCCAGCAGTTCGTCCGTTGAGCGGGGAGCCTACGAGCAGTACTTC. It translates to CASSSSVERGAYEQYF.

The genes are TRBV12-3 or TRBV12-4 and TRBJ1-2, with D uncertain. V lost 3 bases and J 5 bases, leaving 10 bases between the germline ends. The CDR3 consists of 13 residues. The CDR3 loop reads CASSLPGEYGYTF. The CDR3 DNA is TGTGCCAGCAGTTTGCCCGGGGAATATGGCTACACCTTC.

This rearrangement joins TRBV20-1 to TRBJ2-6; D gene unclear. The CDR3 covers 13 residues. CDR1 and CDR2 (germline): DFQATT, SNEGSKA (reference sequence). The V and J ends lost 2 bases and 3 bases respectively, with 5 bases between them. CDR3 residues: CSARSYGANVLTF. In nucleotides, the CDR3 is TGCAGTGCTAGATCGTATGGGGCCAACGTCCTGACTTTC.

V gene TRBV24-1 combines with J gene TRBJ1-5; D is perhaps TRBD1 (6 bases). Trimming shortened V by 4 bases and J by 5 bases, and 17 bases separated the two germline ends. This CDR3 is 16 amino acids long. In germline, CDR1 is KGHDR, CDR2 SFDVKD. CDR3 amino acids: CATSDRANTGYQPQHF. The CDR3 region has the DNA TGTGCCACCAGTGACCGCGCTAATACAGGGTATCAGCCCCAGCATTTT.

The chain is built from TRBV5-1 and TRBJ2-5; 9 bases agree with TRBD2. This CDR3 has 15 amino acids. V dropped 1 base and J dropped 3; count of bases not matched to a gene: 4. Germline V CDR1 and CDR2: SGHRS, YFSETQ. The CDR3 loop reads CASSLRSSGEETQYF. The CDR3 nucleotides read TGCGCCAGCAGCTTGAGATCTAGCGGGGAAGAGACCCAGTACTTC. Combining the CDR3 with reference TRBV5-1 and TRBJ2-5 gives the whole variable domain KAGVTQTPRYLIKTRGQQVTLSCSPISGHRSVSWYQQTPGQGLQFLFEYFSETQRNKGNFPGRFSGRQFSNSRSEMNVSTLELGDSALYLCASSLRSSGEETQYFGPGTRLLVL.